These T cell receptor beta chains were read from a single sample in a study of cytomegalovirus exposure and HLA in healthy donors. The method was immunoSEQ multiplex PCR; TCRdb's version includes in-frame clones alone and lacks a portion of them. The sample includes about 120,000 clones, roughly 70% of them seen just once. The sequencing sample was made of PBMCs. The receptor set was obtained from a man aged 30-40 years in good health and CMV-seropositive. CDR3s include the opening cysteine and the closing phenylalanine or tryptophan. The D gene is left open where the match is weak. Some rows mark clone size as missing; the rest say once, few, many or name a class of expanded clone.

J: TRBJ2-5; V: TRBV5-4; size: -; D: -; DNA: TGTGCCAGCAGCCCAAGGGGACAAGAGACCCAGTACTTC; CDR3: CASSPRGQETQYF
J: TRBJ2-3; V: TRBV9; size: -; D: TRBD2; DNA: TGTGCCAGCAGCGTAACCGCTAGCGGGAGTAACACAGATACGCAGTATTTT; CDR3: CASSVTASGSNTDTQYF
J: TRBJ1-2; V: TRBV5-1; size: -; D: -; DNA: TGCGCCAGTCAGGTAGACGCTAACTATGGCTACACCTTC; CDR3: CASQVDANYGYTF
J: TRBJ2-5; V: TRBV7-3; size: -; D: TRBD2; DNA: TGTGCCAGCAGCTTACTACCGACTAGCCGGAGGCTGGAGACCCAGTACTTC; CDR3: CASSLLPTSRRLETQYF
J: TRBJ2-7; V: TRBV5-4; size: -; D: TRBD1; DNA: TGTGCCAGCAGACCTGCAGACAGGGTCCACGAGCAGTACTTC; CDR3: CASRPADRVHEQYF
J: TRBJ2-7; V: TRBV5-6; size: -; D: TRBD1; DNA: TGTGCCAGCAGCCTAGACAGGGTCCGCGAGCAGTACTTC; CDR3: CASSLDRVREQYF
J: TRBJ2-3; V: TRBV28; size: -; D: TRBD1; DNA: TGTGCCAGCGTACGCCGGGACAGGAGGGGTTATACGCAGTATTTT; CDR3: CASVRRDRRGYTQYF
J: TRBJ1-6; V: TRBV5-1; size: -; D: -; DNA: TGCGCCAGCAGCTTGGATCGGGCAGGGGTGGGAAATTCACCCCTCCACTTT; CDR3: CASSLDRAGVGNSPLHF
J: TRBJ2-3; V: TRBV27; size: -; D: -; DNA: TGTGCCAGCAGTTCATACACACGGGATTCCCATACGCAGTATTTT; CDR3: CASSSYTRDSHTQYF
J: TRBJ1-2; V: TRBV19; size: once; D: TRBD1; DNA: TGTGCCAGTAGTATAGGAGGACAGGCGGACTATGGCTACACCTTC; CDR3: CASSIGGQADYGYTF
J: TRBJ1-1; V: TRBV29-1; size: -; D: -; DNA: TGCAGCGGCCGGTGGAACACTGAAGCTTTCTTT; CDR3: CSGRWNTEAFF
J: TRBJ1-2; V: TRBV27; size: -; D: -; DNA: TGTGCCAGCAGATCGGGGTGGGCTGGCTACACCTTC; CDR3: CASRSGWAGYTF
J: TRBJ1-1; V: TRBV6-6; size: -; D: TRBD1; DNA: TGTGCCAGCAGTAGGGACAGGAAAACCACTGAAGCTTTCTTT; CDR3: CASSRDRKTTEAFF
J: TRBJ1-5; V: TRBV29-1; size: -; D: -; DNA: TGCAGCGTTGGCCCGGGGGGTCAGCAGCCCCAGCATTTT; CDR3: CSVGPGGQQPQHF
J: TRBJ2-7; V: TRBV15; size: -; D: TRBD1; DNA: TGTGCCACCAGCTCCCGGGACAGCCTATACGAGCAGTACTTC; CDR3: CATSSRDSLYEQYF
J: TRBJ1-1; V: TRBV14; size: -; D: TRBD1; DNA: TGTGCCAGCAGCCAAGTAGGGGGCTGGAATGAAGCTTTCTTT; CDR3: CASSQVGGWNEAFF
J: TRBJ1-1; V: TRBV27; size: -; D: TRBD1; DNA: TGTGCCAGCAGTTCAAACATCCGGACAGGGGGCACTGAAGCTTTCTTT; CDR3: CASSSNIRTGGTEAFF
J: TRBJ1-4; V: TRBV25-1; size: -; D: -; DNA: TGTGCCAGCAGTGATTGGCGGACAGATTCTAATGAAAAACTGTTTTTT; CDR3: CASSDWRTDSNEKLFF
J: TRBJ1-2; V: TRBV10-3; size: -; D: -; DNA: TGTGCCATCAGTGAGTCGGACAGCCGTAGTATCTATGGCTACACCTTC; CDR3: CAISESDSRSIYGYTF
J: TRBJ2-1; V: TRBV27; size: -; D: -; DNA: TGTGCCAGCAGTTTAGGGTCTTCACAGGACCGCTCCTACAATGAGCAGTTCTTC; CDR3: CASSLGSSQDRSYNEQFF
J: TRBJ1-2; V: TRBV29-1; size: -; D: -; DNA: TGCAGCGTTGAAGGGAGCCTAGGAAATTTTCCTAACTATGGCTACACCTTC; CDR3: CSVEGSLGNFPNYGYTF
J: TRBJ1-3; V: TRBV6-1; size: -; D: TRBD1; DNA: TGTGCCAGCAGCGGGGGACAGAGCTCTGGAAACACCATATATTTT; CDR3: CASSGGQSSGNTIYF
J: TRBJ2-7; V: TRBV5-1; size: -; D: TRBD1; DNA: TGCGCCAGCAGCTTCCTGGGACAGGGGGCAAATGAGCAGTACTTC; CDR3: CASSFLGQGANEQYF
J: TRBJ1-1; V: TRBV5-1; size: few; D: -; DNA: TGCGCCAGCAGGAGACAGGCCGAGCCTGAAGCTTTCTTT; CDR3: CASRRQAEPEAFF
J: TRBJ1-2; V: TRBV4-2; size: -; D: -; DNA: TGTGCCAGCAGCCCCGGACATAACTCAGCTAACTATGGCTACACCTTC; CDR3: CASSPGHNSANYGYTF
J: TRBJ2-7; V: TRBV7-9; size: once; D: TRBD1; DNA: TGTGCCAGCAGCCTCAGGACAGGGGACACTTACGAGCAGTACTTC; CDR3: CASSLRTGDTYEQYF
J: TRBJ2-5; V: TRBV7-9; size: few; D: -; DNA: TGTGCCAGCAGCACCCTTAGAGAGACCCAGTACTTC; CDR3: CASSTLRETQYF